What follows describes a single T cell receptor beta chain. No antigen is known for it. The junction does not match germline at one end; this may be a read error. This sample stems from a study of tumour-infiltrating T cells in Burkitt lymphoma (dated by TCRdb to about 2020). At the level of the whole study: When TCR repertoire data were correlated with clinical outcome, productive clonality turned out to predict both overall and progression-free survival, independent of established prognosticators, age at diagnosis among them.

CDR3 length: 12 amino acids, cysteine to phenylalanine. The CDR3 DNA has 36 bases and is translated from base 1. The CDR1 and CDR2 encoded by the germline V gene (reference sequence) are SSHAT and FNYEAQ. Library preparation was by the immunoSEQ multiplex PCR assay. In TCRdb, the immuneACCESS table is reduced to in-frame sequences with V and J assigned. These tables do not hold every clone; where another copy was compared, an unresolved V gene accounts for under half, and the others remain unexplained. In this sample the table shows 7,700 or so clones, 60% to 75% of which occur a single time. 35% to 50% of the sample lies in the top ten.

The sequenced sample was tumor tissue. The sequence was obtained from a human donor with diffuse large B-cell lymphoma. The chain joins TRBV7-7 to TRBJ2-3; the D match is possibly TRBD1 or TRBD2, with 5 bases aligned in each. The nucleotide sequence is given as TGTGCTAGCAGCCGGGACGGTGCTACGCAGTATTTT. Translated, it gives CASSRDGATQYF.